A single sample gave rise to the 9 T cell receptor beta chains below, sequenced in a study of regulatory T cells in long-lasting Graves disease. In building TCR beta libraries, iRepertoire HTBI primers were used together with Arm-PCR of CDR3 regions. TCRdb recomputed calls from the multiplex PCR reads with MiXCR, one row per CDR3 protein. Seen here are under 400,000 distinct CDR3 sequences, approximately 16% observed once, and the top ten hold around 27%. As for time point: newly diagnosed GD, antithyroid drugs for less than 3 months. Construction of the TCR library relied on RNA isolated from PBMCs. These data also formed part of another study, on T cells in Graves' hyperthyroidism and ophthalmopathy.

Sequencing was performed on peripheral blood mononuclear cells (PBMCs), taken at new diagnosis, from a patient treated with antithyroid drugs. These TCRs come from a man in his forties with Graves disease.

The chain uses TRBV7-9 and TRBJ2-3, with D tentatively TRBD1 (6 bases). This CDR3 comprises 13 residues. Germline loops: CDR1 SEHNR, CDR2 FQNEAQ (reference sequence). V lost 6 bases, J lost 3 bases, and 10 bases lay in between. The CDR3 nucleotides are TGTGCCAGCAGTCCCGGACAGACAGATACGCAGTATTTT. This gives the protein CASSPGQTDTQYF. The entire variable domain, with the rest obtained from reference TRBV7-9 and TRBJ2-3, is as follows: DTGVSQNPRHKITKRGQNVTFRCDPISEHNRLYWYRQTLGQGPEFLTYFQNEAQLEKSRLLSDRFSAERPKGSFSTLEIQRTEQGDSAMYLCASSPGQTDTQYFGPGTRLTVL.

The chain employs TRBV18 and TRBJ2-2; 12 bases are a match to TRBD2. Losses at the gene ends were 3 bases for V and 0 bases for J; bases not matched to a gene: 2. The V gene's germline CDR1 is KGHSH and CDR2 LQKENI. The CDR3 covers 17 residues. CDR3 coding DNA: TGTGCCAGCTCACCCACTAGCGGGGGGTCGAACACCGGGGAGCTGTTTTTT. It is translated as CASSPTSGGSNTGELFF. The entire variable domain, with the rest obtained from reference TRBV18 and TRBJ2-2, is as follows: NAGVMQNPRHLVRRRGQEARLRCSPMKGHSHVYWYRQLPEEGLKFMVYLQKENIIDESGMPKERFSAEFPKEGPSILRIQQVVRGDSAAYFCASSPTSGGSNTGELFFGEGSRLTVL.

Many counts were recorded for this clonotype. CDR3: CASSEDRARRNSPLHF. For the CDR3, the DNA is TGCGCCAGCAGCGAGGACAGGGCTCGAAGAAATTCACCCCTCCACTTT. The genes are TRBV5-1 and TRBJ1-6; TRBD1 matches at 8 bases. Germline V gives CDR1 SGHRS, CDR2 YFSETQ. This CDR3 region has 16 residues. After removal of 4 bases from V and 7 bases from J, the junction contained 10 bases not matched to a gene.

This clonotype was seen only a few times. J is TRBJ1-4 and V is TRBV6-1; tentative D call: TRBD1 (6 bases). CDR3 length equals 11 residues. V was trimmed by 11 bases and J by 6 bases, leaving 10 bases between them. Per the germline V gene, CDR1 is MNHNS and CDR2 is SASEGT. CDR3 sequence (DNA): TGTGCCGCCGGGGGCGATGAAAAACTGTTTTTT. Translated: CAAGGDEKLFF.

The chain joins TRBV27 to TRBJ1-2; D is possibly TRBD1 (6 bases). The V end was cut by 4 bases, the J end by 7 bases, with 13 bases between. In germline, CDR1 is MNHEY, CDR2 SMNVEV (reference sequence). The CDR3 totals 13 residues. The CDR3: CASSSFRGGGYTF. The CDR3 nucleotides are TGTGCCAGCAGTTCTTTCAGGGGAGGTGGCTACACCTTC.

The chain uses TRBV20-1 and TRBJ1-2; D gene uncertain. Trimming stripped 2 bases from V and 4 bases from J, with 8 bases between. Germline V gene data show CDR1 as DFQATT and CDR2 as SNEGSKA (reference sequence). The CDR3 length is 12 residues. The CDR3 loop reads CSARSPSYGYTF. CDR3 nucleotides: TGCAGTGCTAGAAGTCCGAGCTATGGCTACACCTTC.

The rearrangement joins TRBV10-3 to TRBJ2-3; maybe TRBD1 (6 bases). Germline V CDR1 and CDR2: ENHRY, SYGVKD. The V end lost 7 bases, the J end lost 0 bases, and 11 bases lay between the germline ends. This CDR3 spans 14 amino acids. CDR3 DNA: TGTGCCATCATGGGGGACAAGAGCACAGATACGCAGTATTTT. Translation gives CAIMGDKSTDTQYF.

This clonotype was found many times. The J gene is TRBJ2-3, the V gene TRBV12-3 or TRBV12-4; 9 nucleotides agree with TRBD2. V dropped 5 bases and J dropped 0; count of bases not matched to a gene: 6. CDR3 size: 16 residues. CDR3 DNA sequence: TGTGCCAGCAGTCCGGCGGGGGGGCCGAGCACAGATACGCAGTATTTT. It codes for CASSPAGGPSTDTQYF.

This clonotype was observed a handful of times. The CDR3 loop reads CAIRGQATDQPQHF. CDR3 bases: TGTGCCATCAGGGGACAGGCGACGGATCAGCCCCAGCATTTT. The chain joins TRBV10-3 to TRBJ1-5; 8 nucleotides line up with TRBD1. From germline, CDR1 is ENHRY and CDR2 SYGVKD. The CDR3 is 14 residues long. Trimming at V came to 6 bases and at J to 5 bases, leaving 6 bases not matched to a gene.